These 15 T cell receptor beta chains share one sample of origin, sequenced in a study of human versus mouse CDR3 diversity and MHC coevolution. Repertoires were generated with immunoSEQ multiplex PCR, while TCRdb's copy carries only in-frame clones and drops some. The data hold some 80,000 clones, with 85% to 95% observed a single time. The sequencing sample was made of naive CD4+ T cells from blood. Subset of the sample: CD45RO-negative CD62L-positive naive CD4 T cells. All receptors derive from a person aged 30-69 years in good health.

This chain connects TRBV9 to TRBJ1-2, with D unclear. V was trimmed by 2 bases and J by 8 bases, leaving 16 bases between them. The V gene's germline CDR1 is SGDLS and CDR2 YYNGEE. The length of the CDR3 is 14 residues. The CDR3 is CASSVSGAQRGYTF. The CDR3 DNA reads as TGTGCCAGCAGCGTTTCAGGTGCCCAACGGGGCTACACCTTC. The variable domain in full, with the rest retrieved from reference TRBV9 and TRBJ1-2, is DSGVTQTPKHLITATGQRVTLRCSPRSGDLSVYWYQQSLDQGLQFLIQYYNGEERAKGNILERFSAQQFPDLHSELNLSSLELGDSALYFCASSVSGAQRGYTFGSGTRLTVV.

The V and J genes are TRBV6-5 and TRBJ1-4; possibly TRBD1 for D (5 bases). The CDR3 covers 14 residues. With 2 bases removed from V and 3 bases from J, the gap between germline ends came to 7 bases. Germline values: CDR1 MNHEY, CDR2 SVGAGI. The CDR3 bases are TGTGCCAGCAGTTACAAGGGGTCTAATGAAAAACTGTTTTTT. This encodes CASSYKGSNEKLFF.

The V and J genes are TRBV18 and TRBJ2-5; tentative D call: TRBD1 (6 bases). The ends were cut back, 2 bases at V and 2 bases at J, with 9 bases in the middle. CDR3 length: 14 residues. From germline, CDR1 is KGHSH and CDR2 LQKENI. The CDR3 spells CASSPFQGQETQYF. CDR3 DNA sequence: TGTGCCAGCTCACCATTCCAGGGGCAAGAGACCCAGTACTTC.

The chain carries TRBV6-8 and TRBJ1-1, with D possibly being TRBD1 (5 bases). The germline V gene has CDR1 MNHGY and CDR2 SAAAGT. The CDR3 consists of 15 residues. V lost 0 bases to trimming and J lost 1 base, with 9 bases between them. Here the CDR3 reads CASSYSRGRNTEAFF. The CDR3 region has the DNA TGTGCCAGCAGTTACTCGCGGGGGAGGAACACTGAAGCTTTCTTT.

The V and J genes are TRBV4-1 and TRBJ2-7; TRBD1 matches 9 bases. The germline gives CDR1 MGHRA, CDR2 YSYEKL. The ends lost 5 bases at V and 3 bases at J; junction bases unmatched: 8. The length of the CDR3 is 15 residues. CDR3 nucleotide sequence: TGCGCCAGCAGCTCGCAGACAGGGGGGTACTACGAGCAGTACTTC. This translates into CASSSQTGGYYEQYF.

The rearrangement joins TRBV18 to TRBJ2-5; D is unresolved. Germline V gene data show CDR1 as KGHSH and CDR2 as LQKENI. There are 13 residues in the CDR3. V was clipped by 8 bases and J by 0 bases, with 10 bases between them. CDR3 nucleotide sequence: TGTGCCAGCACGACTGGGTACCAAGAGACCCAGTACTTC. Translated: CASTTGYQETQYF.

The V and J genes are TRBV4-1 and TRBJ2-5; 9 bases match TRBD1. TRBJ2-7 matches the DNA end more closely, so the J call is doubtful. The CDR3 runs 16 residues. Germline V CDR1 and CDR2: MGHRA, YSYEKL. This CDR3 is CASSQEPGQGVYEQYF. The CDR3 bases are TGCGCCAGCAGCCAAGAGCCGGGACAGGGTGTCTACGAGCAGTACTTC.

The V call is TRBV29-1, the J call TRBJ1-4; 7 nucleotides align to TRBD1. Losses at the gene ends were 4 bases for V and 3 bases for J; bases not matched to a gene: 5. Per the germline V gene, CDR1 is SQVTM and CDR2 is ANQGSEA. CDR3 size: 14 residues. CDR3 amino acids: CSVAEGAANEKLFF. In nucleotides, the CDR3 is TGCAGCGTTGCGGAGGGGGCTGCTAATGAAAAACTGTTTTTT.

This clone was seen only once. The chain recombines TRBV6-6 with TRBJ1-1; D gene unclear. The V and J ends lost 6 bases and 4 bases respectively, with 12 bases between them. The CDR3 loop spans 13 amino acids. Germline-derived CDR1 and CDR2 are MNHNY and SVGAGI (reference sequence). CDR3 nucleotides: TGTGCCAGCAGCCGCACACGAGGCACTGAAGCTTTCTTT. It is translated as CASSRTRGTEAFF.

The DNA for the CDR3 is TGTGCCAGCAGCCACCAGGATAATGGCTACACCTTC. Translated, it gives CASSHQDNGYTF. The V gene is TRBV4-2, the J gene TRBJ1-2; D call uncertain. CDR3 length equals 12 residues. Germline V gives CDR1 LGHNA, CDR2 YNFKEQ. Trimming stripped 3 bases from V and 6 bases from J, with 8 bases between.

The rearrangement uses TRBV30 and TRBJ2-7; D remains unclear. Per the germline V gene, CDR1 is GTSNPN and CDR2 is SVGIG (reference sequence). V was cut by 3 bases and J by 2 bases, with 8 bases left in between. The CDR3 totals 12 residues. The CDR3 DNA reads as TGTGCCTGGAGCAGTTCAGCCTACGAGCAGTACTTC. Its protein is CAWSSSAYEQYF.

The chain uses TRBV28 and TRBJ1-6, with TRBD1 matching 8 bases. The CDR3 has 16 amino acids. Germline values: CDR1 MDHEN, CDR2 SYDVKM. Unmatched junction bases numbered 8, after V lost 6 bases and J lost 4 bases. As DNA, the CDR3 is TGTGCCAGCAGACAGGGGGATGCCGGGTATAATTCACCCCTCCACTTT. Residues: CASRQGDAGYNSPLHF.

The chain links TRBV15 to TRBJ2-3; D is uncertain. CDR1 is LNHNV, CDR2 YYDKDF, per germline (reference sequence). The V end was cut by 5 bases, the J end by 3 bases, with 3 bases between. The CDR3 spans 11 residues. The chain's CDR3 is CATSRTDTQYF. CDR3 DNA: TGTGCCACCAGCCGGACAGATACGCAGTATTTT.

This clone was observed once. The chain combines TRBV19 with TRBJ2-6, with D possibly being TRBD1 (5 bases). From germline, CDR1 is LNHDA and CDR2 SQIVND (reference sequence). V lost 1 base and J lost 2, with 6 bases in between. This CDR3 has 15 amino acids. Written as DNA, the CDR3 is TGTGCCAGTAGTATAGTCAGGGCTGGGGCCAACGTCCTGACTTTC. Protein sequence: CASSIVRAGANVLTF.

The rearrangement uses TRBV6-6 and TRBJ2-7; maybe TRBD1 (6 bases). Trimming cost V 3 bases and J 5 bases, with 8 bases left between them. Germline lookup yields CDR1 MNHNY and CDR2 SVGAGI (reference sequence). The CDR3 consists of 12 residues. The CDR3 protein is CASSYNRDEQYF. The CDR3 region has the DNA TGTGCCAGCAGTTATAACAGGGACGAGCAGTACTTC.